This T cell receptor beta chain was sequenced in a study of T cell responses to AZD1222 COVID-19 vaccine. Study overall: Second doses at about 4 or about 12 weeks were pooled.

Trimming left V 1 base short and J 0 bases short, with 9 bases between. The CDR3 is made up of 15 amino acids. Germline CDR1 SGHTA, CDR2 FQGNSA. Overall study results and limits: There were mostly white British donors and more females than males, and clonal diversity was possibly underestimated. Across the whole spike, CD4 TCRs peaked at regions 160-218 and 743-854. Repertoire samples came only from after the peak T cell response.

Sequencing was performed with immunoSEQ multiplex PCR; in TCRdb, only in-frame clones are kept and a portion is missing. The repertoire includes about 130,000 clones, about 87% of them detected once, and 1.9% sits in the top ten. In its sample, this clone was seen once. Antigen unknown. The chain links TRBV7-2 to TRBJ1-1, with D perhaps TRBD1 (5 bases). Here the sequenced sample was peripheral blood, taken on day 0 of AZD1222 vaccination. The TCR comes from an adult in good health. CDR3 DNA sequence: TGTGCCAGCAGCTTAGGGGGCAGTATGAACACTGAAGCTTTCTTT. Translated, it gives CASSLGGSMNTEAFF.